This entry is about one T cell receptor (beta chain). Antigen specificity is unknown. Only CD45RO-negative cells positively selected for CCR7 counted as naive CD8 cells, so terminally differentiated effector memory CD45RA+ cells were excluded. The data originate from a study of shared clonotypes between healthy human individuals. Deep-level running was used for the assay. An approximately 200 ng quantity of DNA, approximately 29,000 T cell genomes, went into the sorted-subset replicate PCRs. Profiling relied on immunoSEQ multiplex PCR, and the TCRdb table lists in-frame clones only, not all of them. The sample records under 700,000 clones, approximately 95% being singletons. Study results and limitations: Shared clonotypes: 4.5% to 6.5% naive CD4, about 3.3% naive CD8, under 2.5% memory CD4, approximately 0.37% memory CD8.

Sequencing input: naive CD8+ T cells sorted from blood. This sequence was found in a woman in her twenties or thirties in good health.

DNA of the CDR3: TGTGCCAGCTCACCGGCCCGGGACAGGGGGAAGGACTATGGCTACACCTTC. Protein product: CASSPARDRGKDYGYTF. The chain links TRBV18 to TRBJ1-2; 11 bases align to TRBD1. The germline gives CDR1 KGHSH, CDR2 LQKENI. After removal of 3 bases from V and 3 bases from J, the junction contained 9 bases not matched to a gene. CDR3 size: 17 residues. Based on the CDR3 plus reference TRBV18 and TRBJ1-2, the full variable domain is NAGVMQNPRHLVRRRGQEARLRCSPMKGHSHVYWYRQLPEEGLKFMVYLQKENIIDESGMPKERFSAEFPKEGPSILRIQQVVRGDSAAYFCASSPARDRGKDYGYTFGSGTRLTVV.